The T cell receptor beta chain under discussion was sequenced for a study of control samples from healthy donors and cancer patients. The V segment lost 2 bases and the J segment 5 bases; nucleotides outside the gene matches: 6. Germline lookup yields CDR1 LGHNA and CDR2 YNFKEQ. CDR3 size: 16 residues. The assay was immunoSEQ multiplex PCR, and TCRdb's table has in-frame clones only and misses some. The sample includes about 170,000 clones, 94% seen only once; the top ten take around 1.3%. The rearrangement links TRBV4-2 to TRBJ1-5; 10 positions agree with TRBD1. The sample comprised blood. The receptor's source is a woman between 18 and 29 years old in good health. The CDR3 coding sequence is TGTGCCAGCAGCCAACGACCCGGGACAGGGGATCAGCCCCAGCATTTT. Its protein is CASSQRPGTGDQPQHF.